This T cell receptor beta chain was profiled in a study of spatial heterogeneity in lung cancer. TCRdb recomputed calls from the 5' RACE reads with MiXCR, one row per CDR3 protein. The table records just over 70,000 distinct CDR3 sequences, 7.5% to 10% of them present only once. The CDR3 contains 13 residues. From germline, CDR1 is SGHVS and CDR2 FQNEAQ. As to time point: blood at routine non-recurrence follow-up after resection. This clonotype was found many times. Its ends do not fully match the called genes, so a read error is possible. J is TRBJ2-7 and V is TRBV7-8; D possibly corresponds to TRBD2 (5 bases). This TCR came from a female donor with early-stage non-small cell lung cancer. Specimen: PBMCs, collected at follow-up. CDR3 region: CASSLDEAGWKIF. The CDR3 DNA is TGTGCCAGCAGCTTAGATGAGGCGGGCTGGAAGATCTTC. Supplemented by reference TRBV7-8 and TRBJ2-7, the full variable domain reads GAGVSQSPRYKVAKRGQDVALRCDPISGHVSLFWYQQALGQGPEFLTYFQNEAQLDKSGLPSDRFFAERPEGSVSTLKIQRTQQEDSAVYLCASSLDEAGWKIFGPGTRLTVT.